A single TCR beta chain is shown here with its context. Its antigen specificity is not known. No much larger clonotype is one base removed from it; base qualities were not supplied. The sample comes from a study of T-cell reconstitution after alpha-beta-depleted transplantation in children (dated by TCRdb to about 2016). With respect to the entire study: The study quantitatively tracked T-cell immune reconstitution after TCRalphabeta/CD19-depleted allogeneic hematopoietic cell transplantation in children using TCR repertoire profiling. Overall study outcomes, separate from this receptor: The high TCRbeta diversity at day 60 in some patients was ascribed to recipient T cells and intrathymic progenitors that had survived conditioning. Over subsequent months, a decline in hyperexpanded clone frequencies was noted, and after one year, T-cell counts and TCRbeta diversity were mostly ascribed to newly produced T cells. Apparently early alphabetaT-cell count recovery about two months after transplant reportedly relied on only several hundred rapidly expanded clones derived from non-depleted graft cells.

In the paper's terms, the treatment or condition label means: allogeneic hematopoietic cell transplantation with graft depleted of TCRalphabeta T cells and CD19 B cells. TCRalphabeta/CD19-depleted allogeneic hematopoietic cell grafts were given to the transplant recipients, all of whom were children. Library method: PCR. Data came from an Illumina HiSeq 2500. TCR library preparation used molecular barcoding, with unique molecular identifiers applied to normalize quantification of the TCRbeta repertoire. The public reads were run again by TCRdb, first through fastp at Q25 and then through MiXCR, and only productive beta chains were kept. Here each entry gathers all rows of one CDR3 protein and keeps the most common genes and DNA. The sample data list about 540,000 distinct CDR3 sequences, and over 25% of these were observed just once. Under 45% of the sample goes to the ten largest clones. From the cysteine up to the phenylalanine, the CDR3 has a length of 16 residues. CDR3 DNA only is kept here, 48 bases in frame from base 1. CDR1 is given as SQVTM and CDR2 as ANQGSEA, both from the germline V gene. Deletion took 0 bases off V and 2 bases off J, with a span of 14 bases between the germline ends.

Sequenced here: PBMCs, sampled before TCRalphabeta/CD19-depleted stem cell transplant. The V gene is TRBV29-1 and the J gene is TRBJ2-1, with no D gene named confidently. The clonotype originates from a boy under three years old with Wiskott-Aldrich syndrome, due to receive a stem cell transplant. The CDR3 protein is CSVEDLPRQPYNEQFF. The DNA reads as follows: TGCAGCGTTGAAGATCTTCCTAGGCAGCCCTACAATGAGCAGTTCTTC.